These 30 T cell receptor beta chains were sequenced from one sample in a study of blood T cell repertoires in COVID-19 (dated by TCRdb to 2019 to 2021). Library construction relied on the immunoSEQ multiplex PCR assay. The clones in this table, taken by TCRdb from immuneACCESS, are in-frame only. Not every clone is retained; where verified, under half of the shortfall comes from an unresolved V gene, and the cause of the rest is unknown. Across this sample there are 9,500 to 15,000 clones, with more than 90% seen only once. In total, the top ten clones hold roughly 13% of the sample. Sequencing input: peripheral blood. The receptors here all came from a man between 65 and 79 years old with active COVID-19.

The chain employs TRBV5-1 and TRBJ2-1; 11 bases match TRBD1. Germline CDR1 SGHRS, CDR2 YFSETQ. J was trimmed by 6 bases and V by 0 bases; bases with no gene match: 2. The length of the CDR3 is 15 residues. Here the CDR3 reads CASSLGGTGGNEQFF. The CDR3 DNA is TGCGCCAGCAGCTTGGGAGGGACAGGGGGCAATGAGCAGTTCTTC.

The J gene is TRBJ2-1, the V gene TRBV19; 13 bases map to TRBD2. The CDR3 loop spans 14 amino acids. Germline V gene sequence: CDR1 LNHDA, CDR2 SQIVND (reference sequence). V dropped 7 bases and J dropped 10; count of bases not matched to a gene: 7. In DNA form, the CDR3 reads TGTGCCAGTACAATGGGGACTAGCGGGAAAGAGCAGTTCTTC. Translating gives CASTMGTSGKEQFF.

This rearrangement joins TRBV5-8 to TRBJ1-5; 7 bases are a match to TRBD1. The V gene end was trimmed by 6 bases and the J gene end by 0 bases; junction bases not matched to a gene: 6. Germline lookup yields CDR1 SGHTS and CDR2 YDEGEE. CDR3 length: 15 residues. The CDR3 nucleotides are TGTGCCAGCATCTGGGACAGTAATAGCAATCAGCCCCAGCATTTT. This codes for CASIWDSNSNQPQHF.

The CDR3 DNA reads TGTGCCAGCAGCTTGGAACGGAGCTCCTACGAGCAGTACTTC. It yields the protein CASSLERSSYEQYF. This sequence joins TRBV5-4 and TRBJ2-7; D not resolved. V shed 0 bases and J shed 0 bases, with 7 bases lying between them. Germline assignment: CDR1 SGHNT and CDR2 YYREEE (reference sequence). This CDR3 is built from 14 residues.

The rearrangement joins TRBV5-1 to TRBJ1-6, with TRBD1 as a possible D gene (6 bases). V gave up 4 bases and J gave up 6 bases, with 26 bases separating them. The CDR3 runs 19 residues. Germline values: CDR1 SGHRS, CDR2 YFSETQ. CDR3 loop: CASSMTTSRGQPSNSPLHF. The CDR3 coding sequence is TGCGCCAGCAGCATGACAACCTCCCGCGGACAGCCCAGTAATTCACCCCTCCACTTT.

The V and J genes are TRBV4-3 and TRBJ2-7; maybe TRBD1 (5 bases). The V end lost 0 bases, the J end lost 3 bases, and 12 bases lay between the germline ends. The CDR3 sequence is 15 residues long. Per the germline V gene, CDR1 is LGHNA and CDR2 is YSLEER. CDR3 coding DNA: TGCGCCAGCAGCCAAGAGTCCAGGGTCATCTACGAGCAGTACTTC. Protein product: CASSQESRVIYEQYF.

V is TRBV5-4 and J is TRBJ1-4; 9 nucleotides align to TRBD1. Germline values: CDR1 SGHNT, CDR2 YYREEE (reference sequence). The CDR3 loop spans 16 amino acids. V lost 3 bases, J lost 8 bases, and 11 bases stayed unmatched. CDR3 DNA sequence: TGTGCCAGCAGCTCAGGACCGGGACAGGGTTACGAAAAACTGTTTTTT. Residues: CASSSGPGQGYEKLFF.

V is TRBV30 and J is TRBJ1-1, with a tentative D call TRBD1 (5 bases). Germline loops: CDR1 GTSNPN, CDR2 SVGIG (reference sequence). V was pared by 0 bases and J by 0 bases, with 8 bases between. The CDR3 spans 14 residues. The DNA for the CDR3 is TGTGCCTGGAGTGTACGGGGGATGAACACTGAAGCTTTCTTT. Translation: CAWSVRGMNTEAFF.

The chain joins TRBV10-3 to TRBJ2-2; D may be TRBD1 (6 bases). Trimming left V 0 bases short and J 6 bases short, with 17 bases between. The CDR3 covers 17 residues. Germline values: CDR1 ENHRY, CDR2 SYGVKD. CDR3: CAISESMYGGPAGELFF. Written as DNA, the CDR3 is TGTGCCATCAGTGAGTCGATGTATGGGGGCCCGGCCGGGGAGCTGTTTTTT.

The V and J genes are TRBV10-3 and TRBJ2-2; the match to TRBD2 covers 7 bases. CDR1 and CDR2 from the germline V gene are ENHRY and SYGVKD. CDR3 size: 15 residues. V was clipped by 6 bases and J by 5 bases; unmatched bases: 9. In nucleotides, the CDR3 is TGTGCCATCAGCAGCCCGGGGGGAAGAACCGGGGAGCTGTTTTTT. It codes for CAISSPGGRTGELFF.

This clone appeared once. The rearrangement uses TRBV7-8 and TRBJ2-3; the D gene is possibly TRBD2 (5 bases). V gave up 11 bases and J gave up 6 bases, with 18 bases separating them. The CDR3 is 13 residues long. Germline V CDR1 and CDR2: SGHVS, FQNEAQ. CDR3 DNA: TGTGCCGGAACTAGGGATATCGGGGATACGCAGTATTTT. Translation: CAGTRDIGDTQYF. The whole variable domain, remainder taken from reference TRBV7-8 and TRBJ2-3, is GAGVSQSPRYKVAKRGQDVALRCDPISGHVSLFWYQQALGQGPEFLTYFQNEAQLDKSGLPSDRFFAERPEGSVSTLKIQRTQQEDSAVYLCAGTRDIGDTQYFGPGTRLTVL.

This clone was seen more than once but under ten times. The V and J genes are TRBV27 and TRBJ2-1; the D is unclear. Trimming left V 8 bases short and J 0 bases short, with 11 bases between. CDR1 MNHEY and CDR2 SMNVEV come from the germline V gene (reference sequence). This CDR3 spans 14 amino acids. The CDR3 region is CASGQSSSYNEQFF. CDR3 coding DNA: TGTGCCAGCGGGCAATCGAGCTCCTACAATGAGCAGTTCTTC.

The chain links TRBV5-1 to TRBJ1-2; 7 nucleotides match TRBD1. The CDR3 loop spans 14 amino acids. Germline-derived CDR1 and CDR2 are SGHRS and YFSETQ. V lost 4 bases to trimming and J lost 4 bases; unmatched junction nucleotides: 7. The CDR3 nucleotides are TGCGCCAGCAGCCCCGGGACAGACCTCTATGGCTACACCTTC. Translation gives CASSPGTDLYGYTF.

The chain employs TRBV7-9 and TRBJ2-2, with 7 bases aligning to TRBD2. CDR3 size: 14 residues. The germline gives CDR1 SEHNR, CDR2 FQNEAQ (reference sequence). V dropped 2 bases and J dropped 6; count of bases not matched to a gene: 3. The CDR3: CASSLRGGPGELFF. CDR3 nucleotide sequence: TGTGCCAGCAGCTTACGGGGAGGGCCCGGGGAGCTGTTTTTT.

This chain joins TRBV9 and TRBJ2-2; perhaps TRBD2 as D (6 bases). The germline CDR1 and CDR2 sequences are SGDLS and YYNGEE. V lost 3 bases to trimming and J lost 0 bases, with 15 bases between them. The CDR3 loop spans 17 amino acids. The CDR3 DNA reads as TGTGCCAGCAGCGCCCGGGCGGGGCGGGCGAACACCGGGGAGCTGTTTTTT. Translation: CASSARAGRANTGELFF.

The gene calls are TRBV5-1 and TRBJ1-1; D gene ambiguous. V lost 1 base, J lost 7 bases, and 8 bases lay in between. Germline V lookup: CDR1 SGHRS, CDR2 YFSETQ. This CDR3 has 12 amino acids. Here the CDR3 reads CASSLSQFEAFF. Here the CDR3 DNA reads TGCGCCAGCAGCTTGAGTCAGTTTGAAGCTTTCTTT.

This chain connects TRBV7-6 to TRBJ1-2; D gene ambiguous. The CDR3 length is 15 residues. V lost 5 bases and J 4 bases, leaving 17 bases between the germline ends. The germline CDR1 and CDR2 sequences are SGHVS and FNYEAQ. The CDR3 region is CASSLQELPSYGYTF. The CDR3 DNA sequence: TGTGCCAGCAGCCTACAAGAGCTCCCTAGCTATGGCTACACCTTC.

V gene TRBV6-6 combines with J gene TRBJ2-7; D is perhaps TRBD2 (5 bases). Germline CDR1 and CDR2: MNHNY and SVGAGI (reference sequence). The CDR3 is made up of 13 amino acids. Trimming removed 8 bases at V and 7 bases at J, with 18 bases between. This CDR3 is CASGEADPYEQYF. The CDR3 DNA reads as TGTGCCAGCGGGGAAGCGGACCCTTATGAGCAGTACTTC.

The CDR3 nucleotides are TGTGCCAGCCGCGCCGGGCTAGGGGTCCAAGAGACCCAGTACTTC. This gives the protein CASRAGLGVQETQYF. V is TRBV18 and J is TRBJ2-5; possible D gene TRBD1, 5 bases. Germline CDR1 reads KGHSH; CDR2 reads LQKENI. This CDR3 is built from 15 residues. The V gene lost 8 bases and the J gene lost 1 base, with 17 bases spanning the gap. Full variable domain (outside the CDR3, taken from reference TRBV18 and TRBJ2-5): NAGVMQNPRHLVRRRGQEARLRCSPMKGHSHVYWYRQLPEEGLKFMVYLQKENIIDESGMPKERFSAEFPKEGPSILRIQQVVRGDSAAYFCASRAGLGVQETQYFGPGTRLLVL.

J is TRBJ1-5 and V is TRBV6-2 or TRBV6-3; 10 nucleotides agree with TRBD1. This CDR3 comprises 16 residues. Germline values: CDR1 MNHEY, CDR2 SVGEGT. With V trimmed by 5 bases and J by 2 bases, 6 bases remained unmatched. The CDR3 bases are TGTGCCAGCAGTCTCGGACAGGGGGTGGGCAATCAGCCCCAGCATTTT. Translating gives CASSLGQGVGNQPQHF.

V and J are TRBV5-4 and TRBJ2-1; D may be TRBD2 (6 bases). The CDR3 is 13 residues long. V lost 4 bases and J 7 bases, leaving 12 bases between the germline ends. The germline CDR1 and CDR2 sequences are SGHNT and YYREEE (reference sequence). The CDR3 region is CASSENRGNEQFF. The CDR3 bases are TGTGCCAGCAGCGAAAACCGGGGGAATGAGCAGTTCTTC.

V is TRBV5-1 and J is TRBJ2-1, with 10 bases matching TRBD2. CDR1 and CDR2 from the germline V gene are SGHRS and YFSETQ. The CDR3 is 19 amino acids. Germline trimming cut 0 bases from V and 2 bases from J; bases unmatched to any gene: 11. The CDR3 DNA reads TGCGCCAGCAGCTTGGGCCAGCGGGGGGGCCGAGGGGCCTACAATGAGCAGTTCTTC. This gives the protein CASSLGQRGGRGAYNEQFF.

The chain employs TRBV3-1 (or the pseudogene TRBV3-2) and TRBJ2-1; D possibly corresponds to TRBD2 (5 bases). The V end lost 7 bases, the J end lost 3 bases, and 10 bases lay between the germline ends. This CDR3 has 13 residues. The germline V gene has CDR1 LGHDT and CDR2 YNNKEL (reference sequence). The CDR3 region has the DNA TGTGCCAGCACCCTCGGAGGCTACAATGAGCAGTTCTTC. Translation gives CASTLGGYNEQFF.

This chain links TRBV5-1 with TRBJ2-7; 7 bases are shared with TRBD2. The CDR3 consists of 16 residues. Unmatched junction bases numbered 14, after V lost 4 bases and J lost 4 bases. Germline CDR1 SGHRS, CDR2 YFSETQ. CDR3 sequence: CASSTKGGGGRYEQYF. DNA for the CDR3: TGCGCCAGCAGCACGAAAGGCGGGGGAGGGCGGTACGAGCAGTACTTC.

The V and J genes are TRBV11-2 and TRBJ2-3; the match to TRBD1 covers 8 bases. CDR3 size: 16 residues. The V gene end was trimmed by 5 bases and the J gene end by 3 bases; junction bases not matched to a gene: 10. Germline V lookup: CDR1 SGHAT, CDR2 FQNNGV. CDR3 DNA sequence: TGTGCCAGCAGCCCATGGACAGGGCTTTCAACAGATACGCAGTATTTT. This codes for CASSPWTGLSTDTQYF.

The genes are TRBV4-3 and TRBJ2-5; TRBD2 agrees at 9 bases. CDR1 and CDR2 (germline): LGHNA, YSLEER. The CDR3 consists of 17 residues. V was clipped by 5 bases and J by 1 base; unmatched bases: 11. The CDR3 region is CASSGGPKRGAQETQYF. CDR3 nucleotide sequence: TGCGCCAGCAGCGGGGGGCCCAAGCGGGGGGCCCAAGAGACCCAGTACTTC.

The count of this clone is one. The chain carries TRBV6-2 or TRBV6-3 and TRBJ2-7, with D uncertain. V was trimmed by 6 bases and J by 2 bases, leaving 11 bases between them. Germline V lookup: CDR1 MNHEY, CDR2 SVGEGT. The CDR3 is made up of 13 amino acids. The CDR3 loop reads CASSHPGTYEQYF. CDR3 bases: TGTGCCAGCAGCCACCCAGGCACCTACGAGCAGTACTTC.

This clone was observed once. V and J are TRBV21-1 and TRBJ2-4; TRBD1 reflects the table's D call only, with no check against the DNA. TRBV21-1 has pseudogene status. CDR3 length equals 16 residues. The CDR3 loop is CASSKATGEAKNIQYF. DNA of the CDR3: TGTGCCAGCAGCAAGGCGACAGGGGAGGCCAAAAACATTCAGTACTTC.

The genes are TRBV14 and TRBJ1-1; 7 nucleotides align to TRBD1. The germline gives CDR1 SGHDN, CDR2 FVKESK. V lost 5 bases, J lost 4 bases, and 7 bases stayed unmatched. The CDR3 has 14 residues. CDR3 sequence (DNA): TGTGCCAGCAGCTCTTTTCAGGGGGGCACTGAAGCTTTCTTT. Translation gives CASSSFQGGTEAFF.

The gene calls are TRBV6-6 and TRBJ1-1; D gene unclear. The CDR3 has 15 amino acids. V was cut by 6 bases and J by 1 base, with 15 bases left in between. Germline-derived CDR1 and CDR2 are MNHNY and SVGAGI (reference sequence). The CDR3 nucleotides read TGTGCCAGCAGCCCCCCCGGACTGCCGAACACTGAAGCTTTCTTT. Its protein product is CASSPPGLPNTEAFF.